This T cell receptor (beta chain) stems from a study of beta chain features in type 1 diabetes. The wider study: In all, 107,917,701 sorted cells from all samples were analyzed.

Looked up from germline, CDR1 is SGHRS and CDR2 is YFSETQ. V dropped 0 bases and J dropped 4; count of bases not matched to a gene: 6. The CDR3 runs 15 residues. Expressed TCRB transcripts got sequenced, as all isolated RNA was reverse transcribed. The assay was immunoSEQ multiplex PCR, and TCRdb's table has in-frame clones only and misses some. This sample carries 300,000 to 450,000 clones, 15% to 20% of them seen once, and the ten largest clones take 0.044%. A single heparinised blood sample, averaging about 100 mL, was obtained per donor. Sequenced: naive CD4+ T cells from blood. The chain employs TRBV5-1 and TRBJ1-2; 7 bases map to TRBD1. This sequence was found in a woman younger than 35 in good health. The CDR3 DNA follows: TGCGCCAGCAGCTTGGCCTCCGGGACAGCCTATGGCTACACCTTC. It is translated as CASSLASGTAYGYTF.